One and the same sample provided the 30 T cell receptor beta chains below, sequenced in a study of metastatic and nonmetastatic thyroid tumors. Before thyroid surgery, none of the patients had received any treatment. TCRdb re-called the PCR reads through MiXCR. Among 34,000 or so clones, about 18% were seen once, and the ten largest hold approximately 8%. Sequenced sample: blood. All receptors come from a female donor with papillary thyroid cancer or a benign thyroid nodule (not recorded which). Some clones in this sample may be carry-over from other donors' samples.

This clone was observed at least ten times. V gene TRBV6-1 combines with J gene TRBJ2-7, with D perhaps matching TRBD2 (6 bases). CDR1 and CDR2 from the germline V gene are MNHNS and SASEGT. V was cut by 7 bases and J by 7 bases, with 11 bases left in between. The CDR3 totals 11 residues. CDR3 amino acids: CASTGGREQYF. The CDR3, as DNA: TGTGCCAGCACTGGGGGGAGAGAGCAGTACTTC.

Many counts were recorded for this clone. This sequence may be a read error, since a much larger clone differs from it by one base. Other DNA sequences from this sample encode an identical CDR3 as well. V and J are TRBV20-1 and TRBJ2-5, with a possible D match to TRBD2 (6 bases). Trimming left V 3 bases short and J 14 bases short, with 19 bases between. The CDR3 runs 12 residues. Germline V gene data show CDR1 as DFQATT and CDR2 as SNEGSKA (reference sequence). The CDR3 here is CSASASDTPLYF. CDR3 coding DNA: TGCAGTGCTAGCGCTAGCGACACCCCCCTATACTTC.

The rearrangement uses TRBV2 and TRBJ1-6; D remains unclear. Trimming took 2 bases from V and 19 from J, leaving 27 bases between them. The germline V gene has CDR1 SNHLY and CDR2 FYNNEI. The CDR3 loop spans 16 amino acids. CDR3 in amino acids: CASSEWVSSYNSPQHF. The DNA of the CDR3 is TGTGCCAGCAGTGAATGGGTGAGCTCCTATAATTCACCCCAGCACTTT.

This clone was counted many times. The V gene is TRBV5-4, the J gene TRBJ2-7; 8 positions match TRBD2. The CDR3 extends over 17 amino acids. V was pared by 2 bases and J by 1 base, with 11 bases of the junction left unmatched. Germline V gene sequence: CDR1 SGHNT, CDR2 YYREEE (reference sequence). The CDR3 DNA sequence: TGTGCCAGCAGCTTCGAGCCCGGGCGGGAGGTATCCTACGAGCAGTACTTC. This sequence encodes CASSFEPGREVSYEQYF.

This clone occurred many times. The genes are TRBV18 and TRBJ2-1, with TRBD1 as a possible D gene (5 bases). Germline V gives CDR1 KGHSH, CDR2 LQKENI. This CDR3 is 16 amino acids long. V lost 3 bases, J lost 4 bases, and 16 bases lay in between. CDR3 in amino acids: CASSPDSPYTYNEQFF. The DNA for the CDR3 is TGTGCCAGCTCACCTGACAGCCCTTATACTTACAATGAGCAGTTCTTC.

This clone showed up many times. V and J are TRBV6-1 and TRBJ1-2, with TRBD1 identical over 7 bases. Germline lookup yields CDR1 MNHNS and CDR2 SASEGT. This CDR3 has 14 amino acids. Losses at the gene ends were 5 bases for V and 6 bases for J; bases not matched to a gene: 9. The CDR3 sequence is CASSIEGATNGYTF. The CDR3 nucleotides read TGTGCCAGCAGTATAGAGGGGGCGACGAATGGCTACACCTTC.

This clone was seen many times. V gene TRBV5-7 combines with J gene TRBJ2-6; D gene unclear. TRBV5-7 is classed as an ORF, of uncertain function. V shed 4 bases and J shed 0 bases, with 11 bases lying between them. The CDR3 is 16 residues long. CDR3: CASSTSATSGANVLTF. The DNA of the CDR3 is TGTGCCAGCAGCACCAGTGCCACCTCTGGGGCCAACGTCCTGACTTTC.

V gene TRBV2 combines with J gene TRBJ2-2, with a tentative D call TRBD2 (5 bases). The CDR3 loop spans 15 amino acids. The germline V gene encodes CDR1 SNHLY and CDR2 FYNNEI. Trimming removed 2 bases at V and 6 bases at J, with 13 bases between. The CDR3 nucleotides read TGTGCCAGCAGTGAAACTAGAAGTTTGGCCGGGGAGCTGTTTTTT. As protein: CASSETRSLAGELFF.

This clone was counted at least ten times. V and J are TRBV10-1 and TRBJ2-7, with 7 bases fitting TRBD2. CDR1 WNHNN and CDR2 SYGVQD come from the germline V gene (reference sequence). V dropped 5 bases and J dropped 0; count of bases not matched to a gene: 4. CDR3 length: 14 amino acids. As DNA, the CDR3 is TGCGCCAGCAGTTTCGGGAGGACCTCCTACGAGCAGTACTTC. This translates into CASSFGRTSYEQYF.

This clone was seen ten or more times. The CDR3 nucleotides read TGTGCCAGCAGCGTAGGGTTGAGTCCGGGGAGAGGGGGTGGAGGCACAGATACGCAGTATTTT. As protein: CASSVGLSPGRGGGGTDTQYF. The chain joins TRBV9 to TRBJ2-3; tentatively, D is TRBD1 (6 bases). Per germline, CDR1 SGDLS and CDR2 YYNGEE. Trimming removed 0 bases at V and 1 base at J, with 27 bases between. The CDR3 covers 21 residues.

Many counts were recorded for this clone. V is TRBV27 and J is TRBJ2-7; no clear D. From germline, CDR1 is MNHEY and CDR2 SMNVEV (reference sequence). The CDR3 consists of 15 residues. V lost 4 bases to trimming and J lost 0 bases, with 13 bases between them. CDR3 bases: TGTGCCAGCAGTTCACGGACGCAACTCTCCTACGAGCAGTACTTC. Encoded protein: CASSSRTQLSYEQYF.

This clone was seen repeatedly, ten times or more. Other DNA sequences in the sample encode the same CDR3. This chain links TRBV14 with TRBJ2-1, with a weak D call TRBD2 (5 bases). V was shortened by 1 base and J by 0 bases, with 10 bases between the two germline ends. The germline V gene encodes CDR1 SGHDN and CDR2 FVKESK. The CDR3 totals 16 residues. As DNA, the CDR3 is TGTGCCAGCAGCCAAGTACGGAGGTTCTCCTACAATGAGCAGTTCTTC. Amino acids: CASSQVRRFSYNEQFF. The full variable domain, its missing parts supplied by reference TRBV14 and TRBJ2-1, is EAGVTQFPSHSVIEKGQTVTLRCDPISGHDNLYWYRRVMGKEIKFLLHFVKESKQDESGMPNNRFLAERTGGTYSTLKVQPAELEDSGVYFCASSQVRRFSYNEQFFGPGTRLTVL.

This clone was recorded a few times. The V and J genes are TRBV19 and TRBJ2-7; 7 bases are shared with TRBD1. The ends lost 6 bases at V and 0 bases at J; junction bases unmatched: 8. The CDR3 extends over 15 amino acids. Germline CDR1 LNHDA, CDR2 SQIVND (reference sequence). The CDR3 loop reads CASRPGTDDSYEQYF. CDR3 nucleotides: TGTGCCAGTAGGCCGGGGACAGATGACTCCTACGAGCAGTACTTC.

J is TRBJ1-2 and V is TRBV10-3; a possible D gene is TRBD1 (6 bases). Germline V lookup: CDR1 ENHRY, CDR2 SYGVKD. V dropped 1 base and J dropped 7 bases, with 19 bases sitting between them. CDR3 length equals 16 residues. The chain's CDR3 is CAISEWAGGSSSGYTF. The CDR3 DNA follows: TGTGCCATCAGTGAGTGGGCGGGGGGCTCTAGCTCTGGCTACACCTTC.

This clone came up many times. V is TRBV2 and J is TRBJ1-4; 8 nucleotides agree with TRBD1. Germline V gives CDR1 SNHLY, CDR2 FYNNEI. Unmatched junction bases numbered 10, after V lost 6 bases and J lost 7 bases. The CDR3 spans 15 residues. CDR3 sequence: CASSARQGLGEKLFF. The CDR3, as DNA: TGTGCCAGCAGCGCCAGACAGGGGTTAGGTGAAAAACTGTTTTTT.

The chain joins TRBV20-1 to TRBJ2-1, with TRBD2 matching 10 bases. Germline V gene lookup returns CDR1 DFQATT and CDR2 SNEGSKA (reference sequence). This CDR3 is built from 16 residues. With V trimmed by 5 bases and J by 1 base, 8 bases remained unmatched. As DNA, the CDR3 is TGCAGTGCTGGAGGAAGCGGGAGGGTTTCCTACAATGAGCAGTTCTTC. This sequence encodes CSAGGSGRVSYNEQFF.

This clone was seen more than once but under ten times. This chain joins TRBV28 and TRBJ2-3; D may be TRBD1 (5 bases). Germline lookup yields CDR1 MDHEN and CDR2 SYDVKM. This CDR3 spans 12 amino acids. V was cut by 2 bases and J by 6 bases, with 6 bases left in between. CDR3: CASSLRGDTQYF. The DNA for the CDR3 is TGTGCCAGCAGTTTAAGGGGTGATACGCAGTATTTT.

This clone was found many times. At the DNA level, this CDR3 is encoded by other sequences in the same sample as well. The V call is TRBV12-3 or TRBV12-4, the J call TRBJ1-1; tentatively, D is TRBD1 (5 bases). V was shortened by 6 bases and J by 6 bases, with 11 bases between the two germline ends. This CDR3 is 12 amino acids long. Here the CDR3 DNA reads TGTGCCAGCAGCTATCTCAGGGCTGAAGCTTTCTTT. It yields the protein CASSYLRAEAFF.

The chain uses TRBV5-1 and TRBJ2-5; D might be TRBD1 or TRBD2, each matching 5 bases. The V gene lost 3 bases and the J gene lost 5 bases, with 20 bases spanning the gap. Germline V lookup: CDR1 SGHRS, CDR2 YFSETQ. The CDR3 has 16 residues. CDR3 sequence (DNA): TGCGCCAGCAGCTGGGCGAGAGGGGCAGGTGGGGAGACCCAGTACTTC. It encodes CASSWARGAGGETQYF.

This clone was detected many times. The rearrangement links TRBV2 to TRBJ1-2; TRBD1 agrees at 8 bases. This CDR3 contains 13 residues. Per germline, CDR1 SNHLY and CDR2 FYNNEI. V shed 3 bases and J 8 bases; nucleotides not matched to a gene: 5. The CDR3 loop is CASSESGGGGYTF. The CDR3 DNA reads as TGTGCCAGCAGTGAGTCAGGGGGCGGAGGCTACACCTTC.

This chain links TRBV11-2 with TRBJ2-1; the match to TRBD2 covers 9 bases. This CDR3 spans 15 amino acids. V shed 1 base, J shed 5 bases, and the junction held 3 bases outside the gene matches. The germline CDR1 and CDR2 sequences are SGHAT and FQNNGV. The CDR3, as DNA: TGTGCCAGCAGCTTAGGGAGCGGGGGGCACAATGAGCAGTTCTTC. Encoded protein: CASSLGSGGHNEQFF.

The sample holds many counts of this clone. The genes are TRBV19 and TRBJ1-5; D might be TRBD1 (6 bases). The V and J ends lost 7 bases and 1 base respectively, with 14 bases between them. Germline lookup yields CDR1 LNHDA and CDR2 SQIVND (reference sequence). This CDR3 spans 15 amino acids. In nucleotides, the CDR3 is TGTGCCAGTACCGATTGGGGGCTGAGCAATCAGCCCCAGCATTTT. It is translated as CASTDWGLSNQPQHF.

This clone was detected many times. The gene calls are TRBV12-3 or TRBV12-4 and TRBJ2-7, with D hard to call. V was trimmed by 3 bases and J by 9 bases, leaving 12 bases between them. The CDR3 is 12 residues long. CDR3 sequence reads: CASSLSSYGQYF. The CDR3 region has the DNA TGTGCCAGCAGTTTGTCGAGTTATGGGCAGTACTTC.

In its sample, this clone was seen a few times. The chain couples TRBV6-1 to TRBJ1-5, with D perhaps matching TRBD1 (5 bases). Deletions cut 2 bases from V and 3 bases from J, with 11 bases between. The CDR3 is made up of 15 amino acids. Germline V lookup: CDR1 MNHNS, CDR2 SASEGT. The chain's CDR3 is CASSEPRGPNQPQHF. CDR3 DNA sequence: TGTGCCAGCAGTGAACCGAGGGGCCCCAATCAGCCCCAGCATTTT.

The table lists this clone with many counts. This chain connects TRBV18 to TRBJ1-1; TRBD1 matches 10 bases. CDR1 KGHSH and CDR2 LQKENI come from the germline V gene. The CDR3 totals 14 residues. V gave up 3 bases and J gave up 7 bases; unmatched junction bases: 5. CDR3 region: CASSPAGQGIEAFF. The DNA for the CDR3 is TGTGCCAGCTCACCGGCGGGACAGGGGATTGAAGCTTTCTTT.

This clone appeared once. The rearrangement links TRBV19 to TRBJ1-6; D ambiguous. CDR3 length: 16 amino acids. Germline V gene lookup returns CDR1 LNHDA and CDR2 SQIVND (reference sequence). The V and J ends lost 7 bases and 0 bases respectively, with 13 bases between them. CDR3 residues: CASTRKLSSYNSPLHF. The CDR3 DNA follows: TGTGCCAGTACCAGGAAGTTAAGCTCCTATAATTCACCCCTCCACTTT.

This clone showed up many times. This chain links TRBV19 with TRBJ2-6, with 8 nucleotides matching TRBD1. From germline, CDR1 is LNHDA and CDR2 SQIVND (reference sequence). The CDR3 consists of 18 residues. V lost 9 bases, J lost 0 bases, and 13 bases stayed unmatched. Written as DNA, the CDR3 is TGTGCCAGCCGCGAATACGGGACAGGCATCTCTGGGGCCAACGTCCTGACTTTC. This sequence encodes CASREYGTGISGANVLTF.

This chain links TRBV5-1 with TRBJ1-3; D ambiguous. The V gene's germline CDR1 is SGHRS and CDR2 YFSETQ. The length of the CDR3 is 16 residues. V shed 1 base and J shed 0 bases, with 11 bases lying between them. Written as DNA, the CDR3 is TGCGCCAGCAGCTTGATATCGATCTTCTCTGGAAACACCATATATTTT. Amino acids: CASSLISIFSGNTIYF. Filled out from reference TRBV5-1 and TRBJ1-3, the complete variable domain reads KAGVTQTPRYLIKTRGQQVTLSCSPISGHRSVSWYQQTPGQGLQFLFEYFSETQRNKGNFPGRFSGRQFSNSRSEMNVSTLELGDSALYLCASSLISIFSGNTIYFGEGSWLTVV.

This clone was counted ten times or more. The rearrangement links TRBV5-1 to TRBJ1-6; 7 bases line up with TRBD1. Looked up from germline, CDR1 is SGHRS and CDR2 is YFSETQ. J lost 6 bases, V lost 1 base, and 4 bases had no gene match. This CDR3 is 15 amino acids long. The CDR3 region is CASSLLGTANSPLHF. CDR3 DNA sequence: TGCGCCAGCAGCTTGTTAGGGACAGCTAATTCACCCCTCCACTTT.

This clone was recorded many times. The V gene is TRBV29-1, the J gene TRBJ2-7, with a tentative D call TRBD1 (6 bases). The CDR3 consists of 13 residues. CDR1 and CDR2 (germline): SQVTM, ANQGSEA. Deletions cut 4 bases from V and 0 bases from J, with 10 bases between. CDR3 amino acids: CSVGAGASYEQYF. The CDR3 DNA is TGCAGCGTTGGGGCAGGGGCCTCCTACGAGCAGTACTTC.